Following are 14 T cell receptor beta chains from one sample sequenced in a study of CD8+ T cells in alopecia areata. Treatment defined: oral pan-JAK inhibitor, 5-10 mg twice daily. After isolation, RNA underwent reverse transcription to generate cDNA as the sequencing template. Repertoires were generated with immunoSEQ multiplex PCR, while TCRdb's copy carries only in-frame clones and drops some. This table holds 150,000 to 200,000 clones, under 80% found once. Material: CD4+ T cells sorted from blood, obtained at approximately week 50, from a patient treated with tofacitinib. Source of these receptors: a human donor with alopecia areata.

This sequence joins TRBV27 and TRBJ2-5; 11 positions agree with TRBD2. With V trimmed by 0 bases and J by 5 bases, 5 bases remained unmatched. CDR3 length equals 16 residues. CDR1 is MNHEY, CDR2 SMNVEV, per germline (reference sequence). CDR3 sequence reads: CASSLSASGGPETQYF. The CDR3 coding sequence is TGTGCCAGCAGTTTATCGGCTAGCGGGGGGCCGGAGACCCAGTACTTC.

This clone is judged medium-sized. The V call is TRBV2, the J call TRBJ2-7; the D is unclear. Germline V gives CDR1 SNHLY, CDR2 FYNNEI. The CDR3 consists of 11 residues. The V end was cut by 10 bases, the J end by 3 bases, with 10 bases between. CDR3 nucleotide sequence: TGTGCCACCACTACGGGCTACGAGCAGTACTTC. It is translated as CATTTGYEQYF.

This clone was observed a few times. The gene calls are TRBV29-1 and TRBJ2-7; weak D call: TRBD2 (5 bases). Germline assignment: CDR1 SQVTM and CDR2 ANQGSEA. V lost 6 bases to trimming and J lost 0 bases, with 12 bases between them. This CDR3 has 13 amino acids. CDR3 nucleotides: TGCAGCGTGGGCGGAACTAGCTCCTACGAGCAGTACTTC. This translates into CSVGGTSSYEQYF.

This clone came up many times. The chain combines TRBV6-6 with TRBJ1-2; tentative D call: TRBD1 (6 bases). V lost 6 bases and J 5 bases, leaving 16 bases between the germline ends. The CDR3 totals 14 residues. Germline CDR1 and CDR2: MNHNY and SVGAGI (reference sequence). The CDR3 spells CASSLLQGGYGYTF. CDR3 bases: TGTGCCAGCAGCCTACTTCAAGGGGGTTATGGCTACACCTTC.

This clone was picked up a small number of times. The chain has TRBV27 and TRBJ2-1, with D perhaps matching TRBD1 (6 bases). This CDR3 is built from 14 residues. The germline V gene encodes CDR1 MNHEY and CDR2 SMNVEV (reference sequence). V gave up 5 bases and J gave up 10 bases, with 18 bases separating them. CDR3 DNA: TGTGCCAGCAGTCGACAGGATGTAGCCCGAGAGCAGTTCTTC. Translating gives CASSRQDVAREQFF.

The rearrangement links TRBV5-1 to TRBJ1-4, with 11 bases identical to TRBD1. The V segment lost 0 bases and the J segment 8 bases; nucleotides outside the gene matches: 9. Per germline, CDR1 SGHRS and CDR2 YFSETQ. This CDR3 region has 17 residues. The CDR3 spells CASSLAPRTGGAEKLFF. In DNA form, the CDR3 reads TGCGCCAGCAGCTTGGCCCCCAGGACAGGGGGCGCAGAAAAACTGTTTTTT.

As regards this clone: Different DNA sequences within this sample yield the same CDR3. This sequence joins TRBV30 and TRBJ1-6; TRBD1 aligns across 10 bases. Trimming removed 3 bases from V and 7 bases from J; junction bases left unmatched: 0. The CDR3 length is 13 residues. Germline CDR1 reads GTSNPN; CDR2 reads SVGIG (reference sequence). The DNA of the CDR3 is TGTGCCTGGAGGGACAGGGGGAATTCACCCCTCCACTTT. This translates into CAWRDRGNSPLHF.

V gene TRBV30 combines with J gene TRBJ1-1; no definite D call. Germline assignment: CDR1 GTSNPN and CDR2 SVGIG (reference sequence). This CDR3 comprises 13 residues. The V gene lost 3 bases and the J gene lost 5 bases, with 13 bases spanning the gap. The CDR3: CAWRLSWWTEAFF. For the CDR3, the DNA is TGTGCCTGGAGGTTAAGTTGGTGGACTGAAGCTTTCTTT.

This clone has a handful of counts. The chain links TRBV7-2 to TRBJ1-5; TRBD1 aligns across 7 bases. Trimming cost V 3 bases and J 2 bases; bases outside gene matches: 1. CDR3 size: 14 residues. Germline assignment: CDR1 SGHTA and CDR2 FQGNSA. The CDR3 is CASSLGTGNQPQHF. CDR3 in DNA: TGTGCCAGCAGCTTGGGGACAGGCAATCAGCCCCAGCATTTT. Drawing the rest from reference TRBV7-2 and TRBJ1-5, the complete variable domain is GAGVSQSPSNKVTEKGKDVELRCDPISGHTALYWYRQSLGQGLEFLIYFQGNSAPDKSGLPSDRFSAERTGGSVSTLTIQRTQQEDSAVYLCASSLGTGNQPQHFGDGTRLSIL.

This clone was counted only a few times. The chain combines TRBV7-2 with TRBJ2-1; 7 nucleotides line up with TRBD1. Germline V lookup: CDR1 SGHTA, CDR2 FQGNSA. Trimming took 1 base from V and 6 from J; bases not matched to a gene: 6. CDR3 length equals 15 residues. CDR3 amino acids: CASSLGGTVFNEQFF. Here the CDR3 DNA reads TGTGCCAGCAGCTTAGGAGGGACAGTCTTCAATGAGCAGTTCTTC.

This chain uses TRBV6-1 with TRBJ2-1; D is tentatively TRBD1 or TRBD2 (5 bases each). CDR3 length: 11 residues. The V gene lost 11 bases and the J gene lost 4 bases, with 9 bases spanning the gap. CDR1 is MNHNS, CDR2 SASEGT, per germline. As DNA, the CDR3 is TGTGCCGGTGGGGGATACAATGAGCAGTTCTTC. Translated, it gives CAGGGYNEQFF.

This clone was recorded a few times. The CDR3 DNA follows: TGTGCCAGCAGCCAAGTGGATTCCGGGGAGCTGTTTTTT. It is translated as CASSQVDSGELFF. The chain employs TRBV14 and TRBJ2-2; D call uncertain. Per germline, CDR1 SGHDN and CDR2 FVKESK. Trimming removed 1 base from V and 6 bases from J, with 6 bases in between. The CDR3 runs to 13 residues.

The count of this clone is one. The CDR3 region has the DNA TGTGCCAGCAGCGTCGGACAGGGGACTGTGACCCAGTACTTC. It translates to CASSVGQGTVTQYF. J is TRBJ2-5 and V is TRBV2; TRBD1 aligns across 9 bases. CDR1 and CDR2 (germline): SNHLY, FYNNEI. CDR3 length equals 14 residues. V was clipped by 6 bases and J by 7 bases; unmatched bases: 9.

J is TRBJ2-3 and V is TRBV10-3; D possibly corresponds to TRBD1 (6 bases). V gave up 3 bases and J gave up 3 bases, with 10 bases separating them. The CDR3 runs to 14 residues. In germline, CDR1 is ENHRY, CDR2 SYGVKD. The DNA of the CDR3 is TGTGCCATCAGTGACGACAGGCCGACAGATACGCAGTATTTT. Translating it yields CAISDDRPTDTQYF.